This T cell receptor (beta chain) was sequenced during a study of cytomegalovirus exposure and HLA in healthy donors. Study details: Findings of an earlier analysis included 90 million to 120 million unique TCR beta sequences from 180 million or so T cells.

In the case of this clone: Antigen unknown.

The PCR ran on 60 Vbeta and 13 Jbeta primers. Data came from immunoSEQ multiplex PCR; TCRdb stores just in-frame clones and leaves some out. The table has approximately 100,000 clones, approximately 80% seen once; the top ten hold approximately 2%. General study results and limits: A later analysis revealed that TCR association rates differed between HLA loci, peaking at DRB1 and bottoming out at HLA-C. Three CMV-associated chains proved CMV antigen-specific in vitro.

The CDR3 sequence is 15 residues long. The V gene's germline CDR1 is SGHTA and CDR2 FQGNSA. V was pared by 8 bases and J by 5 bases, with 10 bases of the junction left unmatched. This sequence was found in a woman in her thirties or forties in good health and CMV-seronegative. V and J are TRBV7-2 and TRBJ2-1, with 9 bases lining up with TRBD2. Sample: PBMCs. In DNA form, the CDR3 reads TGTGCCAGCGCAGTAAGCGGGAGGCCCCACAATGAGCAGTTCTTC. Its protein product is CASAVSGRPHNEQFF.